The rows below give T cell receptor beta chains drawn from one sample of a study of shared clonotypes between healthy human individuals. Data came from immunoSEQ multiplex PCR; TCRdb stores just in-frame clones and leaves some out. The table lists around 2.1 million clones, 90% to 97% of them singletons. Sequencing input: naive CD4+ T cells sorted from blood. The receptors were sampled from a man aged 18-30 years in good health. Both conserved end residues are part of each CDR3. Fields, in order: clone size, V gene, D gene, J gene, CDR3 DNA, CDR3 protein. The D gene is left open where the match is weak. Clone sizes are given selectively: once, few, many, or a class where the clone is expanded.

clone size: NA
V gene: TRBV30
D gene: NA
J gene: TRBJ1-4
CDR3 DNA: TGTGCCTGGAGTGTACGGAGAACTAATGAAAAACTGTTTTTT
CDR3 protein: CAWSVRRTNEKLFF

clone size: few
V gene: TRBV5-4
D gene: NA
J gene: TRBJ2-7
CDR3 DNA: TGTGCCAGCAGCTTGGGGGGGCCCTCCTACGAGCAGTACTTC
CDR3 protein: CASSLGGPSYEQYF

clone size: NA
V gene: TRBV7-2
D gene: TRBD1
J gene: TRBJ2-7
CDR3 DNA: TGTGCCAGCAGCTTAGCAGGGACAGCTTACGAGCAGTACTTC
CDR3 protein: CASSLAGTAYEQYF

clone size: NA
V gene: TRBV6-5
D gene: TRBD1
J gene: TRBJ1-1
CDR3 DNA: TGTGCCAGCAGCCAAGACAGGGGAGGAGGGTCCGCTTTCTTT
CDR3 protein: CASSQDRGGGSAFF

clone size: NA
V gene: TRBV5-1
D gene: TRBD2
J gene: TRBJ2-1
CDR3 DNA: TGCGCCAGCAGCTGGACGACTAGCGGAACCTACAATGAGCAGTTCTTC
CDR3 protein: CASSWTTSGTYNEQFF

clone size: NA
V gene: TRBV11-2
D gene: TRBD1
J gene: TRBJ2-5
CDR3 DNA: TGTGCCAGCAGAGTCCCCTTCCGGGACAGGGAAGAGACCCAGTACTTC
CDR3 protein: CASRVPFRDREETQYF

clone size: NA
V gene: TRBV28
D gene: TRBD1
J gene: TRBJ2-7
CDR3 DNA: TGTGCCAGCAGCTCGGGACAGCTCTCCTACGAGCAGTACTTC
CDR3 protein: CASSSGQLSYEQYF

clone size: NA
V gene: TRBV7-2
D gene: NA
J gene: TRBJ1-1
CDR3 DNA: TGTGCCAGCAGCTTAGTGGGACAGAACACTGAAGCTTTCTTT
CDR3 protein: CASSLVGQNTEAFF

clone size: NA
V gene: TRBV10-3
D gene: NA
J gene: TRBJ2-5
CDR3 DNA: TGTGCCATCAGTGTCGGGGTGGGAGAGACCCAGTACTTC
CDR3 protein: CAISVGVGETQYF

clone size: NA
V gene: TRBV11-2
D gene: NA
J gene: TRBJ2-2
CDR3 DNA: TGTGCCAGCAGCTTAGGACCCGGGGAGCTGTTTTTT
CDR3 protein: CASSLGPGELFF

clone size: NA
V gene: TRBV11-2
D gene: TRBD1
J gene: TRBJ2-3
CDR3 DNA: TGTGCCAGCAGGAACAGGGGGCACGTCACAGATACGCAGTATTTT
CDR3 protein: CASRNRGHVTDTQYF

clone size: NA
V gene: TRBV19
D gene: NA
J gene: TRBJ2-4
CDR3 DNA: TGTGCCAGTAGTCCGGCGGCGGGACTAGCCAAAAACATTCAGTACTTC
CDR3 protein: CASSPAAGLAKNIQYF

clone size: NA
V gene: TRBV6-1
D gene: NA
J gene: TRBJ1-5
CDR3 DNA: TGTGCCAGCAGATGGGGGGGCTTAGGGAATCAGCCCCAGCATTTT
CDR3 protein: CASRWGGLGNQPQHF

clone size: NA
V gene: TRBV30
D gene: TRBD2
J gene: TRBJ2-1
CDR3 DNA: TGTGCCGCCGATACGGGGACTAGCGGGGGGAGCTCCTACAATGAGCAGTTCTTC
CDR3 protein: CAADTGTSGGSSYNEQFF

clone size: NA
V gene: TRBV10-3
D gene: TRBD1
J gene: TRBJ2-1
CDR3 DNA: TGTGCCATCAGTGAAATTCCAAGACAGGGGTTATTGAATGAGCAGTTCTTC
CDR3 protein: CAISEIPRQGLLNEQFF

clone size: once
V gene: TRBV21-1
D gene: NA
J gene: TRBJ2-7
CDR3 DNA: TGTGCCAGCAGCCCCCGGTCCGGCCCCTGGCAGTACTTC
CDR3 protein: CASSPRSGPWQYF

clone size: NA
V gene: TRBV30
D gene: NA
J gene: TRBJ1-1
CDR3 DNA: TGTGCCTGGAGCGACAGTCTGAACACTGAAGCTTTCTTT
CDR3 protein: CAWSDSLNTEAFF

clone size: once
V gene: TRBV5-4
D gene: NA
J gene: TRBJ2-1
CDR3 DNA: TGTGCCAGCAGCCGGGGACTGGACCTCTACAATGAGCAGTTCTTC
CDR3 protein: CASSRGLDLYNEQFF

clone size: NA
V gene: TRBV30
D gene: NA
J gene: TRBJ1-2
CDR3 DNA: TGTGCCTGGGGGCGGTCCTCTGGCTACACCTTC
CDR3 protein: CAWGRSSGYTF

clone size: NA
V gene: TRBV5-1
D gene: TRBD1
J gene: TRBJ1-4
CDR3 DNA: TGCGCCAGCAGCTTGGAGTCGGGACAGGGGGCGAAACTGTTTTTT
CDR3 protein: CASSLESGQGAKLFF

clone size: once
V gene: TRBV30
D gene: TRBD1
J gene: TRBJ1-4
CDR3 DNA: TGTGCCTGGGGGACAGGGGCAAAGGGTGAAAAACTGTTTTTT
CDR3 protein: CAWGTGAKGEKLFF

clone size: NA
V gene: TRBV30
D gene: TRBD1
J gene: TRBJ2-7
CDR3 DNA: TGTGCCTGGAGTGTATGGCGAACAGACAGGGGAGTTAACGAGCAGTACTTC
CDR3 protein: CAWSVWRTDRGVNEQYF

clone size: NA
V gene: TRBV29-1
D gene: NA
J gene: TRBJ2-4
CDR3 DNA: TGCAGCGTTGAAGTAGGCAGGGGCCCTAACATTCAGTACTTC
CDR3 protein: CSVEVGRGPNIQYF

clone size: NA
V gene: TRBV11-3
D gene: TRBD1
J gene: TRBJ2-7
CDR3 DNA: TGTGCCAGCCGGGACAGGGCTTTCTACGAGCAGTACTTC
CDR3 protein: CASRDRAFYEQYF

clone size: NA
V gene: TRBV7-2
D gene: NA
J gene: TRBJ2-7
CDR3 DNA: TGTGCCAGCAGCTTTGGAGCCCAGATCTCCTACGAGCAGTACTTC
CDR3 protein: CASSFGAQISYEQYF

clone size: NA
V gene: TRBV28
D gene: NA
J gene: TRBJ2-7
CDR3 DNA: TGTGCCAGTGGGGACGGGCAGGGGCGGAACGAGCAGTACTTC
CDR3 protein: CASGDGQGRNEQYF

clone size: NA
V gene: TRBV2
D gene: NA
J gene: TRBJ1-5
CDR3 DNA: TGTGCCAGCACTACAGGAAGGGGCAGCAATCAGCCCCAGCATTTT
CDR3 protein: CASTTGRGSNQPQHF

clone size: NA
V gene: TRBV5-3
D gene: TRBD2
J gene: TRBJ2-2
CDR3 DNA: TGTGCCAGAAGCCATACTAGCGGGGTTAGCACCGGGGAGCTGTTTTTT
CDR3 protein: CARSHTSGVSTGELFF

clone size: NA
V gene: TRBV18
D gene: TRBD1
J gene: TRBJ2-2
CDR3 DNA: TGTGCCAGCTCACCCGGACAGGGGAACACCGGGGAGCTGTTTTTT
CDR3 protein: CASSPGQGNTGELFF

clone size: NA
V gene: TRBV27
D gene: TRBD2
J gene: TRBJ2-4
CDR3 DNA: TGTGCCAGCAGTTTATCAGCGGGGGTCAACATTCAGTACTTC
CDR3 protein: CASSLSAGVNIQYF

clone size: NA
V gene: TRBV29-1
D gene: NA
J gene: TRBJ2-5
CDR3 DNA: TGCAGCGTTGGAGGACCGGAGACCCAGTACTTC
CDR3 protein: CSVGGPETQYF

clone size: NA
V gene: TRBV5-1
D gene: NA
J gene: TRBJ2-5
CDR3 DNA: TGCGCCAGCAGCGGAATTGGGACGGTCCAAGAGACCCAGTACTTC
CDR3 protein: CASSGIGTVQETQYF

clone size: NA
V gene: TRBV4-3
D gene: NA
J gene: TRBJ1-2
CDR3 DNA: TGCGCCAGCAGCCAAGATTGGGCGGGGCCGACTTATGGCTACACCTTC
CDR3 protein: CASSQDWAGPTYGYTF

clone size: NA
V gene: TRBV28
D gene: NA
J gene: TRBJ2-1
CDR3 DNA: TGTGCCTGCAATAAGGGGACCACCTACAATGAGCAGTTCTTC
CDR3 protein: CACNKGTTYNEQFF

clone size: NA
V gene: TRBV7-9
D gene: TRBD1
J gene: TRBJ2-2
CDR3 DNA: TGTGCCAGCAGCTTCCAGGGGGACACCGGGGAGCTGTTTTTT
CDR3 protein: CASSFQGDTGELFF

clone size: NA
V gene: TRBV6-6
D gene: NA
J gene: TRBJ1-4
CDR3 DNA: TGTGCCAGCAGTGGACAAGCAAATGAAAAACTGTTTTTT
CDR3 protein: CASSGQANEKLFF

clone size: NA
V gene: TRBV6-1
D gene: NA
J gene: TRBJ1-1
CDR3 DNA: TGTGCCAGCAGTGAATTTTTGAGAACTGAAGCTTTCTTT
CDR3 protein: CASSEFLRTEAFF

clone size: NA
V gene: TRBV5-4
D gene: NA
J gene: TRBJ2-6
CDR3 DNA: TGTGCCAGCAGCCCCGACAGGCCCGGGGCCAACGTCCTGACTTTC
CDR3 protein: CASSPDRPGANVLTF

clone size: NA
V gene: TRBV6-1
D gene: NA
J gene: TRBJ2-2
CDR3 DNA: TGTGCCAGCAGTGAGGTTACGGGGGCGAACACCGGGGAGCTGTTTTTT
CDR3 protein: CASSEVTGANTGELFF

clone size: NA
V gene: TRBV30
D gene: TRBD2
J gene: TRBJ2-1
CDR3 DNA: TGTGCCTGGAGACTAGCGGGGGCCTCCAATGAGCAGTTCTTC
CDR3 protein: CAWRLAGASNEQFF

clone size: NA
V gene: TRBV7-2
D gene: TRBD1
J gene: TRBJ1-5
CDR3 DNA: TGTGCCAGCAGCCCACAGGGGTATAGCAATCAGCCCCAGCATTTT
CDR3 protein: CASSPQGYSNQPQHF

clone size: NA
V gene: TRBV5-1
D gene: NA
J gene: TRBJ1-4
CDR3 DNA: TGCGCCAGCAGCCTGGGGCAGGGGATAAAAGCAACTAATGAAAAACTGTTTTTT
CDR3 protein: CASSLGQGIKATNEKLFF

clone size: NA
V gene: TRBV7-2
D gene: NA
J gene: TRBJ2-3
CDR3 DNA: TGTGCCAGTCGATCAGGGTGGGCGTCAGATACGCAGTATTTT
CDR3 protein: CASRSGWASDTQYF

clone size: NA
V gene: TRBV7-2
D gene: NA
J gene: TRBJ1-2
CDR3 DNA: TGTGCCAGCACCCCCGCCCCATCGGTGGCAGGCTACACCTTC
CDR3 protein: CASTPAPSVAGYTF

clone size: NA
V gene: TRBV27
D gene: NA
J gene: TRBJ2-7
CDR3 DNA: TGTGCCAGCAGTTTAAGGCAGGGGCCTTCCTACGAGCAGTACTTC
CDR3 protein: CASSLRQGPSYEQYF

clone size: NA
V gene: TRBV20-1
D gene: NA
J gene: TRBJ2-1
CDR3 DNA: TGCAGTGCTAGAGGCGGCAATGAGCAGTTCTTC
CDR3 protein: CSARGGNEQFF

clone size: NA
V gene: TRBV6-5
D gene: TRBD1
J gene: TRBJ1-4
CDR3 DNA: TGTGCCAGCAGTTCCCAGGGGGCGCGAAGTGAAAAACTGTTTTTT
CDR3 protein: CASSSQGARSEKLFF

clone size: NA
V gene: TRBV25-1
D gene: NA
J gene: TRBJ1-2
CDR3 DNA: TGTGCCAGCAGTGAAGTGAAGAATAACTATGGCTACACCTTC
CDR3 protein: CASSEVKNNYGYTF

clone size: once
V gene: TRBV19
D gene: NA
J gene: TRBJ1-2
CDR3 DNA: TGTGCCAGTAGAATGGGGCGGGACTATGGCTACACCTTC
CDR3 protein: CASRMGRDYGYTF

clone size: NA
V gene: TRBV7-2
D gene: NA
J gene: TRBJ1-1
CDR3 DNA: TGTGCCAGCAGCTTACGCCAGGGAAACACTGAAGCTTTCTTT
CDR3 protein: CASSLRQGNTEAFF

clone size: NA
V gene: TRBV6-5
D gene: TRBD2
J gene: TRBJ2-3
CDR3 DNA: TGTGCCAGCAGTCGGACTAGCGGGAAGGATACGCAGTATTTT
CDR3 protein: CASSRTSGKDTQYF

clone size: once
V gene: TRBV2
D gene: NA
J gene: TRBJ2-7
CDR3 DNA: TGTGCCAGCAGTGCGGAGCTATACCGCGAGCAGTACTTC
CDR3 protein: CASSAELYREQYF

clone size: NA
V gene: TRBV7-9
D gene: NA
J gene: TRBJ1-2
CDR3 DNA: TGTGCCAGCAGCTTAAGAGGGGACAACTATGGCTACACCTTC
CDR3 protein: CASSLRGDNYGYTF

clone size: NA
V gene: TRBV5-4
D gene: TRBD2
J gene: TRBJ2-1
CDR3 DNA: TGTGCCAGCAGCCTTCTAGCGGGGGGGTATAATGAGCAGTTCTTC
CDR3 protein: CASSLLAGGYNEQFF

clone size: once
V gene: TRBV7-6
D gene: TRBD2
J gene: TRBJ2-5
CDR3 DNA: TGTGCTGAGAAGGGCCCCATCCCCCCTAGCGGGGGGGACCAAGAGACCCAGTACTTC
CDR3 protein: CAEKGPIPPSGGDQETQYF